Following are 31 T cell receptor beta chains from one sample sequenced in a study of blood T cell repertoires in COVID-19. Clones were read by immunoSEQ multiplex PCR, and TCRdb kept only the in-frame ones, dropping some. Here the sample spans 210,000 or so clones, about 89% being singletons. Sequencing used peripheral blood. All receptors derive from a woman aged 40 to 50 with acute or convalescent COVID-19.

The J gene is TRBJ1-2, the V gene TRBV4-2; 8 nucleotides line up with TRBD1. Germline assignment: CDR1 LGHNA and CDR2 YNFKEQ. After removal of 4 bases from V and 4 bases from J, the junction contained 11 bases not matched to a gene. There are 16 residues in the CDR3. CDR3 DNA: TGTGCCAGCAGCCTTTACCCGGGACAGGAGATCTATGGCTACACCTTC. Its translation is CASSLYPGQEIYGYTF.

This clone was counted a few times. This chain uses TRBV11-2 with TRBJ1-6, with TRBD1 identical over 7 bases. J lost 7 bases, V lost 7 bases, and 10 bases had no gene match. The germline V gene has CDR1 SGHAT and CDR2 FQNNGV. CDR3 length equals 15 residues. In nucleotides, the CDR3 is TGTGCCAGCAAACTCGACAGGGTCACGAATTCACCCCTCCACTTT. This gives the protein CASKLDRVTNSPLHF.

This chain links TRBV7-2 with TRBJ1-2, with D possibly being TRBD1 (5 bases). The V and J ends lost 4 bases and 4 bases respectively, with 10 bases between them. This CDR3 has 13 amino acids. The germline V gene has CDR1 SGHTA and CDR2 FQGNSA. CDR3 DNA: TGTGCCAGCAGCTCCAGGGCAGGCTATGGCTACACCTTC. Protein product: CASSSRAGYGYTF.

This CDR3 reads CAWSRGGATNEKLFF. As DNA, the CDR3 is TGTGCCTGGAGTAGAGGGGGTGCAACTAATGAAAAACTGTTTTTT. The chain carries TRBV30 and TRBJ1-4; a possible D gene is TRBD1 (6 bases). The CDR3 runs 15 residues. Trimming cost V 2 bases and J 0 bases, with 10 bases left between them. The germline gives CDR1 GTSNPN, CDR2 SVGIG (reference sequence).

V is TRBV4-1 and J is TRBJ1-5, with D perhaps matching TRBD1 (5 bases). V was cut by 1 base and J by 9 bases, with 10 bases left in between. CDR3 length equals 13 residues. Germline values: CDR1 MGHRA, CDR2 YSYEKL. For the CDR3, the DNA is TGCGCCAGCAGCCAAGGACAGCTGCGGCCCCAGCATTTT. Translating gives CASSQGQLRPQHF.

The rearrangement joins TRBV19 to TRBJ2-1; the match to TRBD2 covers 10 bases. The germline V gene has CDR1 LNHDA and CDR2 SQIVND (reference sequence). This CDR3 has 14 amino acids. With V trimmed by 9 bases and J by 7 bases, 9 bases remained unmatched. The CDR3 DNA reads TGTGCCAGCAACTTCAGGACTAGCGGTAATGAGCAGTTCTTC. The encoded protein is CASNFRTSGNEQFF.

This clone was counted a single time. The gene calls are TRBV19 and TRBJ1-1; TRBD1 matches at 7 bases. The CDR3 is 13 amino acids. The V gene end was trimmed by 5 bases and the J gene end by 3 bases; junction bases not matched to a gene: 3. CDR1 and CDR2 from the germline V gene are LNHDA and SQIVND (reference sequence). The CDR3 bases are TGTGCCAGTAGTTCGGACAGGTACACTGAAGCTTTCTTT. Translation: CASSSDRYTEAFF.

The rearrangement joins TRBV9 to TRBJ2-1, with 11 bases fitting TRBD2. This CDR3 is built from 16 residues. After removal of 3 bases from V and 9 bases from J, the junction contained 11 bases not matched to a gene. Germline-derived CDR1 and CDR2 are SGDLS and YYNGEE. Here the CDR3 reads CASSGKTSGDRGEQFF. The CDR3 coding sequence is TGTGCCAGCAGCGGAAAGACTAGCGGGGACCGGGGTGAGCAGTTCTTC.

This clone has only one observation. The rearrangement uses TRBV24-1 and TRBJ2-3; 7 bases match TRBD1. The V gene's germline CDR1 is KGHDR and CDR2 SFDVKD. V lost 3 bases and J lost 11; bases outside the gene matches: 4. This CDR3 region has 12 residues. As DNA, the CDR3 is TGTGCCACCAGTGATACGACAGGGCGGCAGTATTTT. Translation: CATSDTTGRQYF.

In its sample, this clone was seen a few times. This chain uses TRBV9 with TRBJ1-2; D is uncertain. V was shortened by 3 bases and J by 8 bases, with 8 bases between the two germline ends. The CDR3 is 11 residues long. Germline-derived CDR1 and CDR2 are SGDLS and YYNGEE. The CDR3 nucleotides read TGTGCCAGCAGCGCCCAGATGGGCTACACCTTC. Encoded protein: CASSAQMGYTF.

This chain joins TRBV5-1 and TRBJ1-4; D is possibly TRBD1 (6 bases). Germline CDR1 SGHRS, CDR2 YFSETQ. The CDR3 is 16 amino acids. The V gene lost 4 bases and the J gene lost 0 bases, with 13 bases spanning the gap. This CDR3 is CASSLLDSATNEKLFF. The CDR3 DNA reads TGCGCCAGCAGCCTGTTGGACAGTGCAACTAATGAAAAACTGTTTTTT.

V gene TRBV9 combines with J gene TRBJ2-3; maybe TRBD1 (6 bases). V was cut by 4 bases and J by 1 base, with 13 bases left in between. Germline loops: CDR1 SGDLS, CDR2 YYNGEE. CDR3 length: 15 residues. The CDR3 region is CASSPSGHRTDTQYF. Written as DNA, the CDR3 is TGTGCCAGCAGCCCATCGGGACACCGCACAGATACGCAGTATTTT. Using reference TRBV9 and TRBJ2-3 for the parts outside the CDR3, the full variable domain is DSGVTQTPKHLITATGQRVTLRCSPRSGDLSVYWYQQSLDQGLQFLIQYYNGEERAKGNILERFSAQQFPDLHSELNLSSLELGDSALYFCASSPSGHRTDTQYFGPGTRLTVL.

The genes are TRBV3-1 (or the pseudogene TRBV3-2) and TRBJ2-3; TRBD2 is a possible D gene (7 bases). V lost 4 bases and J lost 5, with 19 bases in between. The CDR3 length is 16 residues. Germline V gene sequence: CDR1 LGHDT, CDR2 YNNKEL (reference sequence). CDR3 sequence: CASSLWGAGALDTQYF. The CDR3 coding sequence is TGTGCCAGCAGCCTGTGGGGGGCGGGGGCTTTAGATACGCAGTATTTT.

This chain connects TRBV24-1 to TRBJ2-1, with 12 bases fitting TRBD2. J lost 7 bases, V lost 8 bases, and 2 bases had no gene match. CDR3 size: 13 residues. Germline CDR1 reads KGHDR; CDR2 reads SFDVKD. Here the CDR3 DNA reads TGTGCCACCACTAGCGGGGGGGCGAATGAGCAGTTCTTC. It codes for CATTSGGANEQFF.

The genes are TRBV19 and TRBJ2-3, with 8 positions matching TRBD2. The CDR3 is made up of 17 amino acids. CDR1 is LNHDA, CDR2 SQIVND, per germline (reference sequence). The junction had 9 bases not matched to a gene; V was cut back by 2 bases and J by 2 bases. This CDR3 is CASSIRVGGADTDTQYF. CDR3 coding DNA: TGTGCCAGTAGTATAAGGGTCGGGGGGGCCGACACAGATACGCAGTATTTT.

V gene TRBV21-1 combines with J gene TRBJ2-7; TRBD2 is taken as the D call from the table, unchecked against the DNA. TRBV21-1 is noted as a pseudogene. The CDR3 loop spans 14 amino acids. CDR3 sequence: CASSKWRPSYEQYV. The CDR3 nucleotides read TGTGCCAGCAGCAAATGGAGGCCTTCCTACGAGCAGTACGTC.

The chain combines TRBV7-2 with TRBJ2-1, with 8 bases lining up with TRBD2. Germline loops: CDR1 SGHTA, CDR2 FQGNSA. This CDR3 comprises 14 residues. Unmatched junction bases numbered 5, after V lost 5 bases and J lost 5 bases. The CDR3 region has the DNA TGTGCCAGCAGCACCGGACTAGCCGACAATGAGCAGTTCTTC. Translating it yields CASSTGLADNEQFF.

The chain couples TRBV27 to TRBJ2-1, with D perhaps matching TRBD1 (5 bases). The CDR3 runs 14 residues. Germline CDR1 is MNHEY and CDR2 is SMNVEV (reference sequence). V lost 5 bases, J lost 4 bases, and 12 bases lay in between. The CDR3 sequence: CASSLDSRYNEQFF. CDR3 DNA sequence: TGTGCCAGCAGTCTCGACAGTCGGTACAATGAGCAGTTCTTC.

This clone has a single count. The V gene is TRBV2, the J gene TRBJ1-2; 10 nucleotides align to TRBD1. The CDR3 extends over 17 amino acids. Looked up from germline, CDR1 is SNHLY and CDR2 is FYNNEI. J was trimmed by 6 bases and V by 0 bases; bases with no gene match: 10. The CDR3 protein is CASSEALHGTGVDGYTF. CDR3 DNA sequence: TGTGCCAGCAGTGAAGCGCTTCACGGGACAGGGGTTGATGGCTACACCTTC.

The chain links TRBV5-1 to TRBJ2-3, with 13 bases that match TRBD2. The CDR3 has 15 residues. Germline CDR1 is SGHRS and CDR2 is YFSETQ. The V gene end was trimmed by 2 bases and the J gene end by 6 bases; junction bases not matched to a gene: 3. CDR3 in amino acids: CASSLGLAGVDTQYF. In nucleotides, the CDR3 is TGCGCCAGCAGCTTAGGACTAGCGGGGGTTGATACGCAGTATTTT.

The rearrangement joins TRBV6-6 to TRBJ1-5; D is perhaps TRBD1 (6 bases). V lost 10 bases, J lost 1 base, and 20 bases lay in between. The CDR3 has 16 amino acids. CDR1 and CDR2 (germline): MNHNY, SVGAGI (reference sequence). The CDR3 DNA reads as TGTGCCACCCAGCCACCTAAAGACAGGAGCAATCAGCCCCAGCATTTT. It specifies CATQPPKDRSNQPQHF.

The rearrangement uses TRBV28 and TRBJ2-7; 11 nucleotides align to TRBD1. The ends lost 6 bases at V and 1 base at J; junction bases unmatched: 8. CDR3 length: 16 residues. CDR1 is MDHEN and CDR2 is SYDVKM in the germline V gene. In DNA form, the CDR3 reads TGTGCCAGCAGACCGGCCGGACAGGGGGCGTCCTACGAGCAGTACGTC. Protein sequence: CASRPAGQGASYEQYV.

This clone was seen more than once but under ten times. CDR3: CASSYKGDTEAFF. The CDR3 nucleotides are TGTGCCAGCAGCTATAAGGGAGACACTGAAGCTTTCTTT. The V gene is TRBV7-2, the J gene TRBJ1-1; D unclear. Germline CDR1 SGHTA, CDR2 FQGNSA. This CDR3 spans 13 amino acids. The V gene lost 4 bases and the J gene lost 3 bases, with 9 bases spanning the gap.

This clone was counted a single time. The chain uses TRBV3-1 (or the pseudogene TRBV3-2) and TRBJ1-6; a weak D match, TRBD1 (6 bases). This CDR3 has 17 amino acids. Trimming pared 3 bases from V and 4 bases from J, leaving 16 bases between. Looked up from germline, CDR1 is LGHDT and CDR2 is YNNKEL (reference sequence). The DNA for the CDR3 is TGTGCCAGCAGCCAGGCGAGCAGGGGCAGTTATAATTCACCCCTCCACTTT. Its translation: CASSQASRGSYNSPLHF.

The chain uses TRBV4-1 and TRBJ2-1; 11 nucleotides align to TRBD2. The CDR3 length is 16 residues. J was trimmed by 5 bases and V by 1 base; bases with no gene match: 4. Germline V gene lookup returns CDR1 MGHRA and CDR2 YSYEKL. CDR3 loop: CASSQGSGGAHNEQFF. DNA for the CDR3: TGCGCCAGCAGCCAAGGTAGCGGGGGGGCCCACAATGAGCAGTTCTTC.

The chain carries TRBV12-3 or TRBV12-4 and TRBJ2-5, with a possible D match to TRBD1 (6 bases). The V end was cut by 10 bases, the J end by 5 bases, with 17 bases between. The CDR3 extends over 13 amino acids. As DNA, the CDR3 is TGTGCCACTAAACAGGGTTTCGGTGAGACCCAGTACTTC. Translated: CATKQGFGETQYF.

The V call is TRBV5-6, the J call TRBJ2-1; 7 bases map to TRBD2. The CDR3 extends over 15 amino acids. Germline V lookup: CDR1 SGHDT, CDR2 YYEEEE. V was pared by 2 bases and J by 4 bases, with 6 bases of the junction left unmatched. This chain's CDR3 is CASSFGGGVYNEQFF. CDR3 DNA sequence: TGTGCCAGCAGCTTTGGCGGGGGAGTTTACAATGAGCAGTTCTTC.

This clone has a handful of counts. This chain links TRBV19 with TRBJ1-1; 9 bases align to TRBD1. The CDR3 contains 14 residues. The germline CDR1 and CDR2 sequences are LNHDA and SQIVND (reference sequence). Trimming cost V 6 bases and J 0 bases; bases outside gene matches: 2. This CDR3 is CASSRDRVNTEAFF. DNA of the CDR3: TGTGCCAGTAGCCGGGACAGGGTGAACACTGAAGCTTTCTTT.

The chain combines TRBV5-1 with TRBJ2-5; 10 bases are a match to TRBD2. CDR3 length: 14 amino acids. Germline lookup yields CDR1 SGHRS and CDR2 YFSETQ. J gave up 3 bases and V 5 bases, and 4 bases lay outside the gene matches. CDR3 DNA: TGCGCCAGCAGACCAACTAGCGGGGAAGAGACCCAGTACTTC. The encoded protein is CASRPTSGEETQYF.

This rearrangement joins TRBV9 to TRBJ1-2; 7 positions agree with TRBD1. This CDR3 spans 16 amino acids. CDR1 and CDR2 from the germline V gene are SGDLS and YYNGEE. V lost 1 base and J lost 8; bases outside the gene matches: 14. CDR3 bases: TGTGCCAGCAGCGTAAAATTAAACAGGGGCGCCTGGGGCTACACCTTC. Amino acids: CASSVKLNRGAWGYTF.

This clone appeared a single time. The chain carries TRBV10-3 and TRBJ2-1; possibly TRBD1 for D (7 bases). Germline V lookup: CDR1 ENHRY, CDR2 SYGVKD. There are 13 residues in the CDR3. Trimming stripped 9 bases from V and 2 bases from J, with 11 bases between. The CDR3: CAIAGGPYNEQFF. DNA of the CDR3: TGTGCCATAGCAGGGGGGCCCTACAATGAGCAGTTCTTC.